This TCR beta chain came from a study of neurological immune-mediated disorders (dated 2019 in TCRdb). Looking at the study overall: The study compared peripheral blood TCR-beta repertoires of HTLV-I-associated myelopathy (HAM/TSP) patients, multiple sclerosis patients and healthy controls using UMI-based sequencing. The 90 to 110 TCR-beta libraries covered PBMC samples along with longitudinal samples, technical triplicates, and paired sorted CD4+ and CD8+ T-cell subsets. The cohort included 60 to 75 subjects: about 15 with HAM/TSP, roughly 35 with multiple sclerosis, and about 20 healthy controls.

cDNA was synthesized by template-switch 5'RACE using a primer with a 10-nucleotide random unique molecular identifier that tagged each TCR transcript. Every sequencing run yielded over 190 million TCR-beta sequences covering 15-18 subjects. Total RNA was extracted with the RNeasy kit. Using the KAPA Real-time Library Amplification kit, TCR-beta VDJ regions were amplified with primers for the TCR constant region and the 5'RACE anchor. Sample indexes and Illumina adaptors were added in a first PCR, after which library yield was increased in a second PCR. The roughly 650 bp TCR product was size-selected on a 2% E-gel SizeSelection system after Ampure bead purification. Library quality was checked on a Bioanalyzer, concentration was measured with Qubit, and libraries were quantified with the Kapa Library Quantification kit before pooling. An Illumina HiSeq 2500 sequenced the libraries paired-end 2 x 150 bp. To increase sequence diversity, about 25-30% phiX was spiked into each library pool. As for how the authors treated the data: The UMI-based MiGEC pipeline processed quality-filtered reads and removed over 80% of raw TCR sequences during error correction. IMGT germline references were used for aligning VDJ genes, and each clonotype was defined as a unique CDR3 amino acid sequence together with its V-J genes. Clonal expansion, Shannon diversity, and CDR3 relatedness (CalcPairwiseDistances, ClusterSamples) were evaluated with VDJtools, and phylogenetic trees were built with CLCbio workbench. Clones with at least 8 unique UMIs were defined as expanded, with this threshold being based on coefficient-of-variation modelling across technical triplicates. In-frame beta chains were kept once TCRdb had trimmed the public reads at Q25 with fastp and called clones with MiXCR. Each record represents a unique CDR3 protein, reported with the most common genes and DNA among its rows. TCRdb, rather than the study authors, made the V and J calls. The sample table lists 70,000 to 95,000 distinct CDR3 sequences, about 15% of them with a count of one. The ten largest make up approximately 15% of the sample.

This clonotype was picked up many times. It has no known antigen specificity. No base quality information exists; no much larger clone differs at one position. Study-wide conclusions, independent of this receptor: Across subjects, expanded clones never shared an identical CDR3 amino acid sequence, which suggests that the TCR-beta repertoires in every group were private. TCR clonal expansion was highest in HAM/TSP patients and lowest in MS patients, with MS patients falling below even healthy controls.

The healthy controls were volunteers from a blood bank in Maryland, USA. For the unsorted PBMC libraries, 2 million PBMCs were stored in RNAlater at -80 degrees C until RNA extraction and were used to generate the libraries. Peripheral blood was subjected to Ficoll-Hypaque density gradient centrifugation to isolate PBMCs, which were then cryopreserved in liquid nitrogen. The junction shows trimming of 11 bases on V and 4 bases on J, plus 26 bases between the germline ends. From the germline V gene, CDR1 is ENHRY and CDR2 is SYGVKD. Taken from cysteine to phenylalanine, the CDR3 has 16 residues. The read is trimmed to its CDR3 DNA, 48 bases read in frame from base 1.

The TCR was taken from a woman aged 40 to 50 in good health. The rearranged chain carries TRBV10-3 and TRBJ2-5, with the D call perhaps TRBD1 or TRBD2, each one matching 8 bases. What was sequenced was PBMCs. CDR3 protein: CAVRDSLAGTGETQYF. The sequenced DNA is TGTGCCGTCCGGGACAGTTTAGCGGGGACAGGAGAGACCCAGTACTTC.